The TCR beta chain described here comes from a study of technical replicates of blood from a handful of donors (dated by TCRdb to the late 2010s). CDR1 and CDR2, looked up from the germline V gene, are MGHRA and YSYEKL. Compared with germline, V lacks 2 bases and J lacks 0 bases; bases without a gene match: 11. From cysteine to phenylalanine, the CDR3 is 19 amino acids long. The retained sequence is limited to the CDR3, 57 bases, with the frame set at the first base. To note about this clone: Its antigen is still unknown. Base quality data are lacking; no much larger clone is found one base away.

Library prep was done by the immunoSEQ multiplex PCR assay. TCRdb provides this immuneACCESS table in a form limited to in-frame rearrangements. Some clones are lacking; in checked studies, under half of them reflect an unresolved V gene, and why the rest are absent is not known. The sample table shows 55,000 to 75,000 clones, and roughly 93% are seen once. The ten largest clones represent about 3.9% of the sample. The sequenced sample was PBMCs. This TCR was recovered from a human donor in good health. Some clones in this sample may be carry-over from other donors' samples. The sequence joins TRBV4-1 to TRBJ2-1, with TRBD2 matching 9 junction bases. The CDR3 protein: CASSQRTSAVGSSYNEQFF. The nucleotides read TGCGCCAGCAGCCAAAGGACTAGCGCCGTCGGAAGCTCCTACAATGAGCAGTTCTTC.